Listed here are 27 T cell receptor beta chains from one sample, sequenced in a study of blood T cell repertoires in COVID-19. Libraries were prepared by immunoSEQ multiplex PCR; TCRdb keeps only in-frame clonotypes and omits some of them. The data contain about 140,000 clones, about 82% of them seen just once; the ten biggest clones take up about 8%. The sequenced material came from peripheral blood. The receptors shown here come from a woman aged 60 to 75 with acute or convalescent COVID-19.

This clone was seen only once. This CDR3 is CASSTQGHSETQYF. The CDR3 DNA reads as TGTGCCAGCAGCACTCAGGGACATTCGGAGACCCAGTACTTC. V is TRBV5-8 and J is TRBJ2-5; TRBD1 might be the D (6 bases). This CDR3 has 14 residues. Trimming took 4 bases from V and 5 from J, leaving 15 bases between them. In germline, CDR1 is SGHTS, CDR2 YDEGEE.

The chain recombines TRBV10-3 with TRBJ2-7, with D possibly being TRBD1 (5 bases). Germline assignment: CDR1 ENHRY and CDR2 SYGVKD. V was clipped by 5 bases and J by 2 bases, with 7 bases between them. CDR3 length: 12 amino acids. The CDR3 sequence is CAISPGTYEQYF. The CDR3 nucleotides read TGTGCCATCAGTCCAGGGACCTACGAGCAGTACTTC.

V is TRBV9 and J is TRBJ2-6; unclear D gene. From germline, CDR1 is SGDLS and CDR2 YYNGEE. The CDR3 length is 16 residues. V gave up 1 base and J gave up 0 bases, with 8 bases separating them. The CDR3, as DNA: TGTGCCAGCAGCGTATACCCGCGCTCTGGGGCCAACGTCCTGACTTTC. Protein product: CASSVYPRSGANVLTF. Drawing the rest from reference TRBV9 and TRBJ2-6, the complete variable domain is DSGVTQTPKHLITATGQRVTLRCSPRSGDLSVYWYQQSLDQGLQFLIQYYNGEERAKGNILERFSAQQFPDLHSELNLSSLELGDSALYFCASSVYPRSGANVLTFGAGSRLTVL.

V and J are TRBV9 and TRBJ1-2; possible D gene TRBD1, 6 bases. The CDR3 runs 13 residues. The germline V gene encodes CDR1 SGDLS and CDR2 YYNGEE. V gave up 0 bases and J gave up 4 bases, with 7 bases separating them. The CDR3 sequence: CASSVGGGYGYTF. Written as DNA, the CDR3 is TGTGCCAGCAGCGTAGGAGGGGGCTATGGCTACACCTTC.

This clone was observed a handful of times. The V gene is TRBV10-3, the J gene TRBJ2-7; a weak D match, TRBD2 (5 bases). The ends were cut back, 2 bases at V and 3 bases at J, with 8 bases in the middle. This CDR3 has 13 residues. Germline assignment: CDR1 ENHRY and CDR2 SYGVKD. The CDR3 DNA is TGTGCCATCAGTGAGCGCGGGTTCTACGAGCAGTACTTC. Translated, it gives CAISERGFYEQYF.

The rearrangement links TRBV5-6 to TRBJ1-2; D not resolved. The CDR3 totals 13 residues. Germline CDR1 and CDR2: SGHDT and YYEEEE. The V end was cut by 4 bases, the J end by 6 bases, with 13 bases between. CDR3 loop: CASSDVGGNGYTF. The CDR3, as DNA: TGTGCCAGCAGCGATGTGGGAGGGAATGGCTACACCTTC.

This sequence joins TRBV19 and TRBJ1-2; TRBD1 matches at 7 bases. Germline V gives CDR1 LNHDA, CDR2 SQIVND (reference sequence). CDR3 length: 12 amino acids. Losses at the gene ends were 10 bases for V and 8 bases for J; bases not matched to a gene: 10. The CDR3 bases are TGTGCCATCGGAAGGGGGCGCGTCGGCTACACCTTC. Protein sequence: CAIGRGRVGYTF.

The gene calls are TRBV28 and TRBJ1-3, with D perhaps TRBD1 (6 bases). V was cut by 6 bases and J by 0 bases, with 15 bases left in between. The CDR3 totals 16 residues. The germline V gene encodes CDR1 MDHEN and CDR2 SYDVKM. The CDR3 coding sequence is TGTGCCAGCAGAACTCCCCAGGGGATCTCTGGAAACACCATATATTTT. Amino acid sequence: CASRTPQGISGNTIYF.

The V and J genes are TRBV3-1 (or the pseudogene TRBV3-2) and TRBJ2-7; TRBD1 might be the D (5 bases). V was clipped by 1 base and J by 3 bases, with 7 bases between them. The CDR3 runs to 13 residues. The V gene's germline CDR1 is LGHDT and CDR2 YNNKEL (reference sequence). The CDR3 region has the DNA TGTGCCAGCAGCCAAGGACAGAACTACGAGCAGTACTTC. Residues: CASSQGQNYEQYF.

The rearrangement links TRBV30 to TRBJ2-7; 9 nucleotides agree with TRBD2. The germline CDR1 and CDR2 sequences are GTSNPN and SVGIG (reference sequence). The CDR3 contains 13 residues. V shed 4 bases and J 5 bases; nucleotides not matched to a gene: 6. The CDR3 sequence is CAWKASGVHEQYF. For the CDR3, the DNA is TGTGCCTGGAAGGCTAGCGGGGTCCACGAGCAGTACTTC.

This clone was observed at least ten times. The V call is TRBV27, the J call TRBJ2-7; D may be TRBD1 (5 bases). The V end lost 6 bases, the J end lost 2 bases, and 17 bases lay between the germline ends. The germline V gene has CDR1 MNHEY and CDR2 SMNVEV (reference sequence). The CDR3 is made up of 15 amino acids. CDR3 DNA sequence: TGTGCCAGCAGCCCCACCAGGACACTAACCTACGAGCAGTACTTC. This codes for CASSPTRTLTYEQYF.

This sequence joins TRBV19 and TRBJ1-1; 8 bases are a match to TRBD1. The CDR3 contains 12 residues. With V trimmed by 5 bases and J by 13 bases, 9 bases remained unmatched. CDR1 is LNHDA, CDR2 SQIVND, per germline (reference sequence). The CDR3 DNA sequence: TGTGCCAGTAGTCTTCAGACAGGGGCGCGTTTCTTT. Encoded protein: CASSLQTGARFF.

The chain recombines TRBV7-6 with TRBJ2-1, with 10 bases identical to TRBD2. Germline-derived CDR1 and CDR2 are SGHVS and FNYEAQ. With 5 bases clipped from V and 5 bases from J, the junction kept 9 bases outside the gene matches. The CDR3 is 16 residues long. In DNA, the CDR3 is TGTGCCAGCAGCCCCTTAGCGGGGGGATACGACAATGAGCAGTTCTTC. Protein product: CASSPLAGGYDNEQFF.

Worth noting for this clone: This same CDR3 is encoded by further DNA sequences in the sample. The rearrangement uses TRBV5-1 and TRBJ2-3, with D possibly TRBD2 on 6 matching bases. Germline CDR1 and CDR2: SGHRS and YFSETQ. The CDR3 is 14 residues long. The V end was cut by 0 bases, the J end by 1 base, with 6 bases between. CDR3 nucleotide sequence: TGCGCCAGCAGCTTGGCGGGGGGCACAGATACGCAGTATTTT. Translating it yields CASSLAGGTDTQYF.

This clone was seen only once. V and J are TRBV4-1 and TRBJ2-2; TRBD1 might be the D (6 bases). The CDR3 loop spans 17 amino acids. Looked up from germline, CDR1 is MGHRA and CDR2 is YSYEKL. Trimming pared 3 bases from V and 3 bases from J, leaving 17 bases between. The CDR3 loop reads CASSHRGRGRDTGELFF. The DNA for the CDR3 is TGCGCCAGCAGCCACCGGGGCAGGGGAAGGGACACCGGGGAGCTGTTTTTT.

V gene TRBV24-1 combines with J gene TRBJ1-2; 9 bases agree with TRBD1. The CDR3 consists of 16 residues. J was trimmed by 5 bases and V by 2 bases; bases with no gene match: 8. The V gene's germline CDR1 is KGHDR and CDR2 SFDVKD. The CDR3 loop reads CATSDSAGTGIYGYTF. For the CDR3, the DNA is TGTGCCACCAGTGATTCAGCCGGGACAGGGATATATGGCTACACCTTC.

The V gene is TRBV27, the J gene TRBJ2-1, with D tentatively TRBD1 (5 bases). In germline, CDR1 is MNHEY, CDR2 SMNVEV (reference sequence). V shed 7 bases and J shed 9 bases, with 28 bases lying between them. This CDR3 has 17 amino acids. CDR3 loop: CASTLIGQGGRRGEQFF. The CDR3 bases are TGTGCCAGCACCCTGATAGGGCAGGGTGGACGCAGAGGTGAGCAGTTCTTC.

This clone was recorded once. The chain uses TRBV4-3 and TRBJ2-3, with D possibly being TRBD2 (6 bases). The CDR3 sequence is 14 residues long. Germline V lookup: CDR1 LGHNA, CDR2 YSLEER. With 2 bases removed from V and 11 bases from J, the gap between germline ends came to 17 bases. The CDR3 protein is CASSQPRDSGKQYF. The CDR3 bases are TGCGCCAGCAGCCAACCCCGGGACTCGGGGAAGCAGTATTTT.

The genes are TRBV4-1 and TRBJ2-7; no firm D call. V was pared by 4 bases and J by 2 bases, with 15 bases between. In germline, CDR1 is MGHRA, CDR2 YSYEKL. The CDR3 contains 15 residues. The CDR3: CASSPQVQVTYEQYF. The CDR3 DNA is TGCGCCAGCAGCCCCCAGGTGCAGGTAACCTACGAGCAGTACTTC.

This chain links TRBV6-5 with TRBJ1-5; D is possibly TRBD1 (6 bases). Trimming removed 9 bases at V and 2 bases at J, with 11 bases between. The CDR3 is 13 residues long. Germline CDR1 MNHEY, CDR2 SVGAGI. CDR3 in amino acids: CASNRVGNQPQHF. The CDR3 DNA follows: TGTGCCAGTAACAGGGTTGGCAATCAGCCCCAGCATTTT.

V usage is TRBV21-1 and J usage is TRBJ1-4; TRBD1, as called in the table, went unchecked against the DNA. TRBV21-1 constitutes a pseudogene. CDR3 length: 14 amino acids. The CDR3 sequence: CASKDRAGWEKLFF. The CDR3 nucleotides read TGTGCCAGCAAAGACAGGGCAGGATGGGAAAAACTGTTTTTT.

This clone was recorded once. The chain recombines TRBV9 with TRBJ1-2; D gene uncertain. Trimming stripped 7 bases from V and 5 bases from J, with 12 bases between. CDR3 length: 12 residues. The germline V gene has CDR1 SGDLS and CDR2 YYNGEE. The CDR3 reads CASGERIYGYTF. In DNA, the CDR3 is TGTGCCAGCGGGGAGCGGATATATGGCTACACCTTC.

The CDR3 reads CASGLVLGQGEYEQYF. CDR3 nucleotide sequence: TGTGCTAGTGGTTTGGTACTAGGGCAGGGGGAGTACGAGCAGTACTTC. The V and J genes are TRBV12-5 and TRBJ2-7; 7 bases map to TRBD1. Looked up from germline, CDR1 is LGHNT and CDR2 is FRNRAP. V dropped 0 bases and J dropped 4; count of bases not matched to a gene: 9. The CDR3 loop spans 16 amino acids.

The gene calls are TRBV7-9 and TRBJ2-7; maybe TRBD1 (5 bases). CDR1 SEHNR and CDR2 FQNEAQ come from the germline V gene (reference sequence). Trimming stripped 2 bases from V and 4 bases from J, with 6 bases between. This CDR3 has 12 amino acids. The CDR3: CASSLTGYEQYF. The CDR3 DNA follows: TGTGCCAGCAGCTTAACAGGTTACGAGCAGTACTTC.

The chain combines TRBV6-5 with TRBJ1-1, with D tentatively TRBD1 (5 bases). Germline values: CDR1 MNHEY, CDR2 SVGAGI. The CDR3 has 14 amino acids. V was shortened by 4 bases and J by 1 base, with 10 bases between the two germline ends. The CDR3 region is CASSFTGQNTEAFF. CDR3 nucleotides: TGTGCCAGCAGTTTTACCGGACAGAACACTGAAGCTTTCTTT.

The chain joins TRBV12-3 or TRBV12-4 to TRBJ2-7, with no clear D. Trimming shortened V by 2 bases and J by 1 base, and 6 bases separated the two germline ends. This CDR3 comprises 13 residues. In DNA form, the CDR3 reads TGTGCCAGCAGTTTACCCGTGTCCTACGAGCAGTACTTC. The encoded protein is CASSLPVSYEQYF.

The rearrangement links TRBV27 to TRBJ1-1, with a tentative D call TRBD1 (6 bases). With 5 bases removed from V and 0 bases from J, the gap between germline ends came to 13 bases. Germline V CDR1 and CDR2: MNHEY, SMNVEV (reference sequence). The CDR3 covers 15 residues. DNA for the CDR3: TGTGCCAGCAGTACCCTGGACAGATTGAACACTGAAGCTTTCTTT. Translation: CASSTLDRLNTEAFF.